A single T cell receptor beta chain is shown here with its context. Data came from immunoSEQ multiplex PCR; TCRdb stores just in-frame clones and leaves some out. The data hold 150,000 to 200,000 clones, with 85% to 90% observed a single time. This sample was taken from a study of blood T cell repertoires in COVID-19. Background on the study: There were acute and convalescent COVID-19 samples, and they came from the United States, Italy and Spain.

The trim removed 4 bases at V and 11 bases at J, leaving 6 bases unmatched. There are 12 residues in the CDR3. Sample: PBMCs or T cells enriched from blood (not recorded which). The TCR originated in a woman aged 45-65 years who had recovered from COVID-19. The chain couples TRBV12-3 or TRBV12-4 to TRBJ1-2; the match to TRBD1 covers 8 bases. The CDR3: CASSSGQGGYTF. DNA for the CDR3: TGTGCCAGCAGTTCCGGACAGGGTGGTTACACCTTC.